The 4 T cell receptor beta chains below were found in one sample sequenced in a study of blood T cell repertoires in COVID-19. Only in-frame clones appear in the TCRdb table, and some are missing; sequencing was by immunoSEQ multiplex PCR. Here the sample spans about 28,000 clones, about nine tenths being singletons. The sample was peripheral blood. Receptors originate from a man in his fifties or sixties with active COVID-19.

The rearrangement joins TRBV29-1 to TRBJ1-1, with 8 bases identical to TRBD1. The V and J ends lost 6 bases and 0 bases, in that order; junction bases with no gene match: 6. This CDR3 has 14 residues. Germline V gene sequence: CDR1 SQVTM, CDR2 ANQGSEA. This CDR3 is CSVDGQGMNTEAFF. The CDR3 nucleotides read TGCAGCGTAGACGGACAGGGAATGAACACTGAAGCTTTCTTT.

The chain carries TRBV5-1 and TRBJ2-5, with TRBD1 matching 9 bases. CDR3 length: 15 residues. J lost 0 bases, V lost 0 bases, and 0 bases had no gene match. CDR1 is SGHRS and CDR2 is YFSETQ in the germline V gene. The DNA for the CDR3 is TGCGCCAGCAGCTTGGGGGACAGGGACCAAGAGACCCAGTACTTC. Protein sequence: CASSLGDRDQETQYF.

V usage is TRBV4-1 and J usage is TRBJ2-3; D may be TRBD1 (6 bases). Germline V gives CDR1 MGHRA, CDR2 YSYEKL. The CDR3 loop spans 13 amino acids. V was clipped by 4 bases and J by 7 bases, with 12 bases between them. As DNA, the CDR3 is TGCGCCAGCAGCCCTAGTCAGGGGCATACGCAGTATTTT. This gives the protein CASSPSQGHTQYF.

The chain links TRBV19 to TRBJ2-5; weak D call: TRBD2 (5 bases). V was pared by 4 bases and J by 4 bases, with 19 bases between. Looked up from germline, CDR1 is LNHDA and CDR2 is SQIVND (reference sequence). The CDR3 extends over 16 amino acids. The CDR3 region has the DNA TGTGCCAGTAGTACCTCGGCCCGAGGGCTGGGAGAGACCCAGTACTTC. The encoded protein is CASSTSARGLGETQYF.